This is a list of T cell receptor beta chains from one sample in a study of T cell responses to AZD1222 COVID-19 vaccine. The assay was immunoSEQ multiplex PCR, and TCRdb's table has in-frame clones only and misses some. The sample includes over 85,000 clones, nearly 90% of them seen just once. The input for sequencing was peripheral blood, taken on day 0 of AZD1222 vaccination. The source is an adult in good health. Both conserved end residues are part of each CDR3. A D gene is named only where the DNA matches it firmly. Clone size is shown for a subset of rows, as once, few, many or a class of expanded clone.

V: TRBV12-3/TRBV12-4
D: NA
size: NA
J: TRBJ2-3
DNA: TGTGCCAGCAGTTACGGGGGCACAGATACGCAGTATTTT
CDR3: CASSYGGTDTQYF

V: TRBV19
D: NA
size: NA
J: TRBJ1-5
DNA: TGTGCCAGCGGGGTGGGGGCCGGACAGCCCCAGCATTTT
CDR3: CASGVGAGQPQHF

V: TRBV12-5
D: NA
size: NA
J: TRBJ2-3
DNA: TGTGCTAGTGGTTTGGGGATTGAGGATACGCAGTATTTT
CDR3: CASGLGIEDTQYF

V: TRBV28
D: TRBD1
size: NA
J: TRBJ1-2
DNA: TGTGCCAGCGATACTTTGGGACAGTGGGGGGGTGGCTACACCTTC
CDR3: CASDTLGQWGGGYTF

V: TRBV27
D: NA
size: NA
J: TRBJ2-1
DNA: TGTGCCAGCAGGCCTCACCAGCCTCTTAGTGAGCAGTTCTTC
CDR3: CASRPHQPLSEQFF

V: TRBV12-3/TRBV12-4
D: NA
size: NA
J: TRBJ1-5
DNA: TGTGCCAGCACGCGGTCCGTCAATCAGCCCCAGCATTTT
CDR3: CASTRSVNQPQHF

V: TRBV5-1
D: TRBD1
size: NA
J: TRBJ1-5
DNA: TGCGCCAGCAGTTTTGCCGGGACAGTGAATCAGCCCCAGCATTTT
CDR3: CASSFAGTVNQPQHF

V: TRBV14
D: TRBD2
size: NA
J: TRBJ2-7
DNA: TGTGCCAGCAGCCAAGAAGGCGCGGGAGGGGACCCCTCCTACGAGCAGTACTTC
CDR3: CASSQEGAGGDPSYEQYF

V: TRBV24-1
D: TRBD1
size: NA
J: TRBJ2-1
DNA: TGTGCCACCAGTGATCCGACAGGGAACCCTCGCAATGAGCAGTTCTTC
CDR3: CATSDPTGNPRNEQFF

V: TRBV30
D: TRBD2
size: NA
J: TRBJ2-7
DNA: TGTGCCTGGAGTGTCCTAGCGGGGGGTTACGAGCAGTACTTC
CDR3: CAWSVLAGGYEQYF

V: TRBV18
D: TRBD1
size: NA
J: TRBJ1-4
DNA: TGTGCCAGCTCACTGGACAGGGGGTGGAATGAAAAACTGTTTTTT
CDR3: CASSLDRGWNEKLFF

V: TRBV5-4
D: NA
size: NA
J: TRBJ2-5
DNA: TGTGCCAGCAGCCCCGTACCTAGCGAACAAGAGACCCAGTACTTC
CDR3: CASSPVPSEQETQYF

V: TRBV15
D: TRBD1
size: NA
J: TRBJ1-6
DNA: TGTGCCACCAGCAGAGGTACAGGGGTGATTTCACCCCTCCACTTT
CDR3: CATSRGTGVISPLHF

V: TRBV9
D: NA
size: NA
J: TRBJ1-6
DNA: TGTGCCAGCAGCGTCGGTCACGGACAGAATAATTCACCCCTCCACTTT
CDR3: CASSVGHGQNNSPLHF

V: TRBV30
D: NA
size: NA
J: TRBJ1-1
DNA: TGTGCCTGGAGTCCCCGGAGGGGAGGAACTGAAGCTTTCTTT
CDR3: CAWSPRRGGTEAFF

V: TRBV5-4
D: NA
size: NA
J: TRBJ1-1
DNA: TGTGCCAGCAGCTTGCGTCTGGCGAACACTGAAGCTTTCTTT
CDR3: CASSLRLANTEAFF

V: TRBV7-9
D: NA
size: NA
J: TRBJ1-3
DNA: TGTGCCAGCAGCTTAACAGGAAACACCATATATTTT
CDR3: CASSLTGNTIYF

V: TRBV7-2
D: TRBD1
size: NA
J: TRBJ2-3
DNA: TGTGCCAGCAGCGGATCGGGACAGGGGGGGGCAGATACGCAGTATTTT
CDR3: CASSGSGQGGADTQYF

V: TRBV5-4
D: NA
size: few
J: TRBJ2-7
DNA: TGTGCCAGCAGCTTCGGGGGATCCTACGAGCAGTACTTC
CDR3: CASSFGGSYEQYF

V: TRBV2
D: TRBD2
size: NA
J: TRBJ2-2
DNA: TGTGCCAGCAGTGAAATTAGCGGGAAAACCGGGGAGCTGTTTTTT
CDR3: CASSEISGKTGELFF

V: TRBV24-1
D: TRBD1
size: NA
J: TRBJ1-2
DNA: TGTGCCACCAGTGATTCCGCGACGACAGGGGGTACGAGCTATGGCTACACCTTC
CDR3: CATSDSATTGGTSYGYTF

V: TRBV5-4
D: TRBD2
size: NA
J: TRBJ2-3
DNA: TGTGCCAGCAGCTTGGCGGCGGGGGGGGGCACAGATACGCAGTATTTT
CDR3: CASSLAAGGGTDTQYF

V: TRBV7-9
D: TRBD1
size: few
J: TRBJ1-1
DNA: TGTGCCAGCGTGGCAGGGGGGTTCACTGAAGCTTTCTTT
CDR3: CASVAGGFTEAFF

V: TRBV7-3
D: TRBD2
size: few
J: TRBJ2-1
DNA: TGTGCCAGCAGCCGTCTAGCGGGAGCCGTCGATGAGCAGTTCTTC
CDR3: CASSRLAGAVDEQFF

V: TRBV7-2
D: NA
size: NA
J: TRBJ1-5
DNA: TGTGCCAGCAGCCCAGTGGGTAGCTTCCAGCCCCAGCATTTT
CDR3: CASSPVGSFQPQHF

V: TRBV5-1
D: TRBD1
size: NA
J: TRBJ1-2
DNA: TGCGCCAGCAGCACAACCGGGACAGGGGCTAACTATGGCTACACCTTC
CDR3: CASSTTGTGANYGYTF

V: TRBV4-1
D: NA
size: NA
J: TRBJ2-1
DNA: TGCGCCAGCTCCTCGCTGGGGGGCAGGAGCAGCAATGAGCAGTTCTTC
CDR3: CASSSLGGRSSNEQFF

V: TRBV5-6
D: NA
size: NA
J: TRBJ2-6
DNA: TGTGCCAGCAGCTTACAGGGTGGAAGTGGGGCCAACGTCCTGACTTTC
CDR3: CASSLQGGSGANVLTF

V: TRBV3-1/TRBV3-2
D: TRBD1
size: NA
J: TRBJ1-4
DNA: TGTGCCAGCAGCCCCAGGGGGACAAATGAAAAACTGTTTTTT
CDR3: CASSPRGTNEKLFF

V: TRBV24-1
D: NA
size: NA
J: TRBJ1-5
DNA: TGTGCCACCCAGGGATCCAATCAGCCCCAGCATTTT
CDR3: CATQGSNQPQHF

V: TRBV18
D: NA
size: NA
J: TRBJ2-1
DNA: TGTGCCAGCTCACCACCGGATAGCGCAACCTACAATGAGCAGTTCTTC
CDR3: CASSPPDSATYNEQFF

V: TRBV5-1
D: TRBD1
size: NA
J: TRBJ1-2
DNA: TGCGCCAGCAGCTTTGGGGACAGGGGCTATGGCTACACCTTC
CDR3: CASSFGDRGYGYTF

V: TRBV18
D: NA
size: NA
J: TRBJ2-2
DNA: TGTGCCAGCTCACCATTACAGAACACCGGGGAGCTGTTTTTT
CDR3: CASSPLQNTGELFF

V: TRBV4-3
D: NA
size: few
J: TRBJ1-1
DNA: TGCGCCAGCAGCCAAGAACGTTCCGCTGAAGCTTTCTTT
CDR3: CASSQERSAEAFF

V: TRBV4-2
D: TRBD1
size: NA
J: TRBJ2-7
DNA: TGTGCCAGCAGCCATCTCTTTGGGACAGTAGCCTACGAGCAGTACTTC
CDR3: CASSHLFGTVAYEQYF

V: TRBV20-1
D: NA
size: NA
J: TRBJ1-5
DNA: TGCAGTGCTAGTCTACGGCTGGGGAATCAGCCCCAGCATTTT
CDR3: CSASLRLGNQPQHF

V: TRBV7-2
D: TRBD1
size: NA
J: TRBJ1-2
DNA: TGTGCCAGCAGCCCATCGGACAGGGATGGCTACACCTTC
CDR3: CASSPSDRDGYTF

V: TRBV5-1
D: TRBD2
size: NA
J: TRBJ2-2
DNA: TGCGCCAGCAGCGACATACCGGGACTAGGACCCGGGGAGCTGTTTTTT
CDR3: CASSDIPGLGPGELFF

V: TRBV4-3
D: NA
size: once
J: TRBJ2-6
DNA: TGCGCCAGCAGCCAAGTTCGAGGGAGCTCTGGGGCCAACGTCCTGACTTTC
CDR3: CASSQVRGSSGANVLTF

V: TRBV29-1
D: TRBD1
size: NA
J: TRBJ1-2
DNA: TGCAGCGCCTACAGGGGAGGGAACTATGGCTACACCTTC
CDR3: CSAYRGGNYGYTF

V: TRBV19
D: NA
size: NA
J: TRBJ2-7
DNA: TGTGCCAGTAGTATCAGCAGGGCTACCTACGAGCAGTACTTC
CDR3: CASSISRATYEQYF

V: TRBV6-9
D: NA
size: NA
J: TRBJ2-1
DNA: TGTGCCAGCGGCCGCCCGGACGGAAGACGGACCTACAATGAGCAGTTCTTC
CDR3: CASGRPDGRRTYNEQFF

V: TRBV7-6
D: NA
size: once
J: TRBJ1-4
DNA: TGTGCCAGCAGTCCTATCCGGGACCGGACTAATGAAAAACTGTTTTTT
CDR3: CASSPIRDRTNEKLFF

V: TRBV7-6
D: NA
size: NA
J: TRBJ1-5
DNA: TGTGCCAGCAGCTTAGACACCGGAAATCAGCCCCAGCATTTT
CDR3: CASSLDTGNQPQHF

V: TRBV14
D: TRBD2
size: few
J: TRBJ2-7
DNA: TGTGCCAGCAGCCAAACCTATAGCGGGGGGGCCCCCTACGAGCAGTACTTC
CDR3: CASSQTYSGGAPYEQYF

V: TRBV14
D: NA
size: NA
J: TRBJ1-1
DNA: TGTGCCAGCAATAACGTGGCAGCGAACACTGAAGCTTTCTTT
CDR3: CASNNVAANTEAFF

V: TRBV19
D: NA
size: once
J: TRBJ1-1
DNA: TGTGCCAGTAGTATAGGCGGCGCACCTAACACTGAAGCTTTCTTT
CDR3: CASSIGGAPNTEAFF

V: TRBV7-2
D: NA
size: NA
J: TRBJ2-1
DNA: TGTGCCAGCACCTGGGACCACTCCGGGTTCAATGAGCAGTTCTTC
CDR3: CASTWDHSGFNEQFF

V: TRBV5-1
D: TRBD1
size: few
J: TRBJ1-4
DNA: TGCGCCAGCAGCTGGGCTACAGGGGGGGAAGAAAAACTGTTTTTT
CDR3: CASSWATGGEEKLFF

V: TRBV6-5
D: NA
size: NA
J: TRBJ1-1
DNA: TGTGCCAGCAGTTACTCACCCAGCCAGAACACTGAAGCTTTCTTT
CDR3: CASSYSPSQNTEAFF

V: TRBV19
D: NA
size: NA
J: TRBJ2-4
DNA: TGTGCCAGTAGTACCCCCGGCCTAGCCAAAAACATTCAGTACTTC
CDR3: CASSTPGLAKNIQYF

V: TRBV7-9
D: NA
size: NA
J: TRBJ2-1
DNA: TGTGCCAGCAGCTTACTCGAGGCTCCTTCCTACAATGAGCAGTTCTTC
CDR3: CASSLLEAPSYNEQFF

V: TRBV12-3/TRBV12-4
D: NA
size: NA
J: TRBJ1-4
DNA: TGTGCCACTGCGCCTCGGGATGAAAAACTGTTTTTT
CDR3: CATAPRDEKLFF

V: TRBV19
D: NA
size: NA
J: TRBJ2-7
DNA: TGTGCCAGTACGAACGGGATCACCTACGAGCAGTACTTC
CDR3: CASTNGITYEQYF

V: TRBV5-1
D: TRBD2
size: NA
J: TRBJ2-5
DNA: TGCGCCAGCAGCTTTGACGCGGGAGGGCCAGTGGAGACCCAGTACTTC
CDR3: CASSFDAGGPVETQYF

V: TRBV20-1
D: TRBD2
size: NA
J: TRBJ2-4
DNA: TGCAGTGCTAGTGGCGGGGGGACCAAAAACATTCAGTACTTC
CDR3: CSASGGGTKNIQYF

V: TRBV6-5
D: NA
size: NA
J: TRBJ1-6
DNA: TGTGCCAGCCGAGAGGGAAGGACCTATAATTCACCCCTCCACTTT
CDR3: CASREGRTYNSPLHF

V: TRBV29-1
D: TRBD2
size: NA
J: TRBJ2-5
DNA: TGCAGCGTTCGACTAGCGGGCCAAAGGACAGAGACCCAGTACTTC
CDR3: CSVRLAGQRTETQYF

V: TRBV2
D: NA
size: few
J: TRBJ1-5
DNA: TGTGCCAGCAGGCCCGGACAGAGCAATCAGCCCCAGCATTTT
CDR3: CASRPGQSNQPQHF

V: TRBV19
D: NA
size: NA
J: TRBJ2-5
DNA: TGTGCCAGTAGGACGACAGGGACTCAAGAGACCCAGTACTTC
CDR3: CASRTTGTQETQYF